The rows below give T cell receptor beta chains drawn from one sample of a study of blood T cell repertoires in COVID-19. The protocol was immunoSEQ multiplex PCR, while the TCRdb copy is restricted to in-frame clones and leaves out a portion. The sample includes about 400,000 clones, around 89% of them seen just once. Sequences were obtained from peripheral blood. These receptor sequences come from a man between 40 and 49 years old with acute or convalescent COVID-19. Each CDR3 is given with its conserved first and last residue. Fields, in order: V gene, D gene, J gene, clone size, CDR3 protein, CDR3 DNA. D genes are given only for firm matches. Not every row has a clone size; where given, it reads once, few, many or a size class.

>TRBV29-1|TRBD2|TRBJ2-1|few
CSTTSGRSEFF
TGCAGCACGACTAGCGGGAGATCGGAGTTCTTC
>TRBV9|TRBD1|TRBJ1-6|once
CASSVGQGENSPLHF
TGTGCCAGCAGCGTGGGACAGGGCGAAAATTCACCCCTCCACTTT
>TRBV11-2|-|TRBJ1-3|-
CASSLLGVSGNTIYF
TGTGCCAGCAGCTTATTGGGAGTCTCTGGAAACACCATATATTTT
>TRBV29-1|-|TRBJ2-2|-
CSVVPEAGELFF
TGCAGCGTTGTCCCAGAGGCCGGGGAGCTGTTTTTT
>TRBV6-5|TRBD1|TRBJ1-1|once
CASTRTGSEAFF
TGTGCCAGCACCCGGACAGGGAGTGAAGCTTTCTTT
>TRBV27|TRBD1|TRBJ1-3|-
CASSWTGGRSGNTIYF
TGTGCCAGCAGTTGGACAGGGGGCCGGTCGGGAAACACCATATATTTT
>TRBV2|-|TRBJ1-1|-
CASSKGPGWTEAFF
TGTGCCAGCAGCAAAGGGCCAGGGTGGACTGAAGCTTTCTTT
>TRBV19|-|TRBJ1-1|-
CASSPDRWNTEAFF
TGTGCCAGTAGTCCTGACAGGTGGAACACTGAAGCTTTCTTT
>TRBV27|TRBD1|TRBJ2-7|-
CASRLRTGPYEQYF
TGTGCCAGCAGGTTAAGGACAGGCCCCTACGAGCAGTACTTC
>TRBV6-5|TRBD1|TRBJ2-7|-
CASSLGQPYEQYF
TGTGCCAGCAGTTTGGGACAGCCCTACGAGCAGTACTTC
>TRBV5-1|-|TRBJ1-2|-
CASSLAGGARDYGYTF
TGCGCCAGCAGCTTGGCCGGGGGGGCGCGGGACTATGGCTACACCTTC
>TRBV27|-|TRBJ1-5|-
CASSFRGTQPQHF
TGTGCCAGCAGTTTCCGGGGGACTCAGCCCCAGCATTTT
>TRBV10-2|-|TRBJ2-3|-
CASRRGRDTSTDTQYF
TGCGCCAGCAGGAGGGGTCGGGACACTAGCACAGATACGCAGTATTTT
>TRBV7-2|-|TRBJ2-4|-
CASSLTTSQGSKNIQYF
TGTGCCAGCAGCTTAACTACTTCTCAGGGGTCCAAAAACATTCAGTACTTC
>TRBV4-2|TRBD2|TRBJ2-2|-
CASSQDPRGSGSGELFF
TGTGCCAGCAGCCAAGATCCTCGCGGGAGTGGTTCCGGGGAGCTGTTTTTT
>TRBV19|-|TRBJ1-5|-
CASSRWADNQPQHF
TGTGCCAGTAGTCGGTGGGCAGACAATCAGCCCCAGCATTTT
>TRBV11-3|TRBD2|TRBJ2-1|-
CASSGLAGVNEQFF
TGTGCCAGCAGCGGACTAGCGGGAGTTAATGAGCAGTTCTTC
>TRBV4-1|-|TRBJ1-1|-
CASSQAGTLNTEAFF
TGCGCCAGCAGCCAAGCCGGGACACTGAACACTGAAGCTTTCTTT
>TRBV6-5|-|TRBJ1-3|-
CASSYGGAGNTIYF
TGTGCCAGCAGTTACGGAGGGGCTGGAAACACCATATATTTT
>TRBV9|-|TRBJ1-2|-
CASSVNGGYTF
TGTGCCAGCAGCGTAAATGGCGGCTACACCTTC
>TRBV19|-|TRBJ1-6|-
CASSIGAGGPLHF
TGTGCCAGTAGTATTGGGGCCGGCGGTCCCCTCCACTTT
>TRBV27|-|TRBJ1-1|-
CASSLQGTNTEAFF
TGTGCCAGCAGTTTACAGGGTACGAACACTGAAGCTTTCTTT
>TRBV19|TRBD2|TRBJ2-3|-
CASSKWTSGRLTDTQYF
TGTGCCAGTAGTAAATGGACTAGCGGGAGACTCACAGATACGCAGTATTTT
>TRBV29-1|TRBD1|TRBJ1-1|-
CSAVTGGHTEAFF
TGCAGCGCTGTGACAGGGGGCCACACTGAAGCTTTCTTT
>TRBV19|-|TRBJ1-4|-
CASMRRGSPSTNEKLFF
TGTGCCAGTATGAGGCGGGGATCTCCCTCGACTAATGAAAAACTGTTTTTT
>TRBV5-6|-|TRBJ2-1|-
CASSLGNSSSYNEQFF
TGTGCCAGCAGCTTGGGGAACAGTAGCTCCTACAATGAGCAGTTCTTC
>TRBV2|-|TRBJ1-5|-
CASSGRVGGNQPQHF
TGTGCCAGCAGTGGAAGGGTCGGGGGCAATCAGCCCCAGCATTTT
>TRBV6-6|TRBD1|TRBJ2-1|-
CASSSNQGDEQFF
TGTGCCAGCAGTTCCAACCAGGGGGATGAGCAGTTCTTC
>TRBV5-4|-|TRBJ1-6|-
CASSLGSSAVNSPLHF
TGTGCCAGCAGCCTTGGAAGTAGTGCGGTAAATTCACCCCTCCACTTT
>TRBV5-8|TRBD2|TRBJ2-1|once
CASSSGTSDYNEQFF
TGTGCCAGCAGCAGCGGGACTAGCGACTACAATGAGCAGTTCTTC
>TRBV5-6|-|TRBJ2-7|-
CASSLVGGSAYEQYF
TGTGCCAGCAGCTTGGTGGGGGGATCCGCATACGAGCAGTACTTC
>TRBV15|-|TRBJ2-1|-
CATSRDRFGESSYNEQFF
TGTGCCACCAGCAGAGACAGGTTTGGTGAGAGCTCCTACAATGAGCAGTTCTTC
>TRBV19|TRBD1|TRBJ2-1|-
CASSGGTENEQFF
TGTGCCAGTAGCGGTGGGACAGAAAATGAGCAGTTCTTC
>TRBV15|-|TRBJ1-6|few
CATSRNRDNSPLHF
TGTGCCACCAGCAGAAACAGGGACAATTCACCCCTCCACTTT
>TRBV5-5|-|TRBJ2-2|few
CASSWQVAGELFF
TGTGCCAGCAGCTGGCAGGTCGCCGGGGAGCTGTTTTTT
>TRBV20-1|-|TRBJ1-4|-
CSARGIEKLFF
TGCAGTGCCAGGGGAATCGAAAAACTGTTTTTT
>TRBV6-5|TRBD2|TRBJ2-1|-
CASGASGRAHEQFF
TGTGCCAGCGGAGCTAGCGGGAGGGCCCATGAGCAGTTCTTC
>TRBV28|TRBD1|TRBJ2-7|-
CASSTTGGTYF
TGTGCCAGCAGTACCACAGGGGGGACGTACTTC
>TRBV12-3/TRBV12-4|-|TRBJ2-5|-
CASTGWEETQYF
TGTGCCAGTACAGGGTGGGAAGAGACCCAGTACTTC
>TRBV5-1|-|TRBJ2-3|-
CASSLAPSRGYRTDTQYF
TGCGCCAGCAGCTTGGCCCCCTCGCGGGGTTATAGAACAGATACGCAGTATTTT
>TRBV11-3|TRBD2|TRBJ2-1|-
CASSFYGGAYNEQFF
TGTGCCAGCAGCTTTTATGGGGGGGCCTACAATGAGCAGTTCTTC
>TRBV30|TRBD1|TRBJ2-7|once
CAWSVLNRGREQYF
TGTGCCTGGAGTGTACTTAACAGGGGGCGTGAGCAGTACTTC